This TCR beta chain was observed in a study of blood T cells in healthy people across ages. Study results and limitations: With age, beta diversity per million T cells declined roughly linearly, significantly by approximately 40.

The germline V gene encodes CDR1 SGHDT and CDR2 YYEEEE. There are 13 residues in the CDR3. As to this clonotype: The antigen is not known. The junction departs from the called germline gene at one end, perhaps through a read error.

The use of a sample-barcoded 5' primer and a J-beta primer mix characterized a second PCR of about 6 to 11 cycles. From the 5' RACE reads, TCRdb called clonotypes with MiXCR, one entry per CDR3 protein. The repertoire has hundreds of thousands of distinct CDR3 sequences, 40% to 65% of them found once; the top ten carry 40% to 50%. Material: blood. The clonotype originates from an elderly man in good health. The chain uses TRBV5-6 and TRBJ2-7; either TRBD1 or TRBD2 may fit D (6 bases each). CDR3: CASTLRGADEQYF. The DNA of the CDR3 is TGTGCCAGCACCTTGAGGGGGGCGGACGAGCAGTACTTC.